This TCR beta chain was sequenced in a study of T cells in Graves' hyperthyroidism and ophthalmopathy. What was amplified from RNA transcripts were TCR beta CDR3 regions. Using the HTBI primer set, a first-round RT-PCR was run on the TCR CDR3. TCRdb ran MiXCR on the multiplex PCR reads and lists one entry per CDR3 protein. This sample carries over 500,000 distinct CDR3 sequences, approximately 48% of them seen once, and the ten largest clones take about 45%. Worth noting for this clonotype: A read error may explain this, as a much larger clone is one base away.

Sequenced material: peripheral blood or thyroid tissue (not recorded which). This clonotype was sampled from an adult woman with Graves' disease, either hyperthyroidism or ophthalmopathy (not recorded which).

This chain's CDR3 is CASSHRDGPYEQYF. Here the CDR3 DNA reads TGTGCCAGCAGCCACCGGGACGGCCCCTACGAGCAGTACTTC. This chain joins TRBV7-9 and TRBJ2-7; D may be TRBD1 or TRBD2 (5 bases each). The germline gives CDR1 SEHNR, CDR2 FQNEAQ (reference sequence). This CDR3 is built from 14 residues. The V gene lost 5 bases and the J gene lost 2 bases, with 13 bases spanning the gap.